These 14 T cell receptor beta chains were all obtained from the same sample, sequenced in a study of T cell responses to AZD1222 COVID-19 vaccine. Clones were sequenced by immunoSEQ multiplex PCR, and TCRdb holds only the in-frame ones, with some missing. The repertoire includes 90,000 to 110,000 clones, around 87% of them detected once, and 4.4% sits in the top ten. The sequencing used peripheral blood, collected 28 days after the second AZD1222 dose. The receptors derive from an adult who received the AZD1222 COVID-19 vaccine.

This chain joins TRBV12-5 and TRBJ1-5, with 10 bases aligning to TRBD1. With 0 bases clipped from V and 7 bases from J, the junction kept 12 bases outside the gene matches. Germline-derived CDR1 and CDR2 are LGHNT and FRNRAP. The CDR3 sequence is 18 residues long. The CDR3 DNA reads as TGTGCTAGTGGTTTGGTATGGACCGGGACAGGGGAAGTACAGCCCCAGCATTTT. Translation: CASGLVWTGTGEVQPQHF.

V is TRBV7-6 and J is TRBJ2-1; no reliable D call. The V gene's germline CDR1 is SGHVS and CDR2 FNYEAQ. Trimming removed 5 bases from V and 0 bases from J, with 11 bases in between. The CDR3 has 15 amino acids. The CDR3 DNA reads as TGTGCCAGCAGCCCGACACTGAACTCCTACAATGAGCAGTTCTTC. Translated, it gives CASSPTLNSYNEQFF.

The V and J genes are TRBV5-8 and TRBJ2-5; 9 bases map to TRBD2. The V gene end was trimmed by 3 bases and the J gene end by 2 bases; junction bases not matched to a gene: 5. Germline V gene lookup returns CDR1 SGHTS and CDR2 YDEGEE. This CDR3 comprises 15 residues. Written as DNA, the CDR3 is TGTGCCAGCAGCTCCTTTGCGGGGGGGCAAGAGACCCAGTACTTC. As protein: CASSSFAGGQETQYF.

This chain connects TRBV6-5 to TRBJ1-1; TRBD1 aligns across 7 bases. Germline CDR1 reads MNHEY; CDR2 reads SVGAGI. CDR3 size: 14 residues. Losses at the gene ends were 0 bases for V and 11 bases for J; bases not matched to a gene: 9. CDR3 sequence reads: CASSYSTGDRVAFF. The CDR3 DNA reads TGTGCCAGCAGTTACTCAACGGGCGACAGGGTGGCTTTCTTT.

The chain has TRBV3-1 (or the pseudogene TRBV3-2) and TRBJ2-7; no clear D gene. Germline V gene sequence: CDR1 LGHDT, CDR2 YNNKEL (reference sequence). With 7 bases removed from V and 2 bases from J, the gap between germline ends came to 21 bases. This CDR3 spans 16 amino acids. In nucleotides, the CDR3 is TGTGCCAGCACACCTGACGGACCCGGAATCGCCTACGAGCAGTACTTC. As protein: CASTPDGPGIAYEQYF.

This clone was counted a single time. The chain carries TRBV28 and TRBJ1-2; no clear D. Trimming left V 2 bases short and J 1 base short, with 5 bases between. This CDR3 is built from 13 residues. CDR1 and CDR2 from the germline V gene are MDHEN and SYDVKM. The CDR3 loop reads CASSLVDNYGYTF. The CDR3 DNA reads TGTGCCAGCAGTTTAGTCGATAACTATGGCTACACCTTC.

CDR3 sequence (DNA): TGTGCCAGGCGGGGCCAAGGGGCCTACGAGCAGTACTTC. It encodes CARRGQGAYEQYF. The J gene is TRBJ2-7, the V gene TRBV19; possibly TRBD2 for D (6 bases). Trimming took off 9 bases at V and 2 bases at J, with 14 bases between the two ends. In germline, CDR1 is LNHDA, CDR2 SQIVND (reference sequence). The CDR3 extends over 13 amino acids.

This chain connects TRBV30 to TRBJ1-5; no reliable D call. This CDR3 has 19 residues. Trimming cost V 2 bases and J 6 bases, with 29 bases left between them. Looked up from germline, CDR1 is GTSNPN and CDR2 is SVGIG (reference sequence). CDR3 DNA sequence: TGTGCCTGGAGTACCCTCCAGCTGGGCGGCAGTCAAAGAGGTCAGCCCCAGCATTTT. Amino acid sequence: CAWSTLQLGGSQRGQPQHF.

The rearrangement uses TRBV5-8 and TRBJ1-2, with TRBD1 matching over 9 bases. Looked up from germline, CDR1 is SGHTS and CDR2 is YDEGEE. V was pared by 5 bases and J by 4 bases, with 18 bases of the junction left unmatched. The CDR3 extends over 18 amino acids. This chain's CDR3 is CASRHTYGQGTSVYGYTF. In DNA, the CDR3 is TGTGCCAGCAGACATACCTATGGACAGGGGACCTCTGTCTATGGCTACACCTTC.

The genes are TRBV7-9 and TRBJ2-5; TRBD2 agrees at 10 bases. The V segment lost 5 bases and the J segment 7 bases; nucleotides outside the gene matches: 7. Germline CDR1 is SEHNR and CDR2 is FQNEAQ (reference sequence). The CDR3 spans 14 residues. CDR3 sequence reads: CASSPSGSRGTQYF. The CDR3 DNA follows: TGTGCCAGCAGCCCTAGCGGGAGCCGGGGGACCCAGTACTTC. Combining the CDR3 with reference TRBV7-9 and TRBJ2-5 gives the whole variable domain DTGVSQNPRHKITKRGQNVTFRCDPISEHNRLYWYRQTLGQGPEFLTYFQNEAQLEKSRLLSDRFSAERPKGSFSTLEIQRTEQGDSAMYLCASSPSGSRGTQYFGPGTRLLVL.

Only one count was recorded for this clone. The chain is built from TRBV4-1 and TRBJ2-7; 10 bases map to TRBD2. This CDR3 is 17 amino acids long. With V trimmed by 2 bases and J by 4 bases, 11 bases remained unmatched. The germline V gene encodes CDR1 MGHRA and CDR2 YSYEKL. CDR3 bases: TGCGCCAGCAGCCAACAAATTGAAGCGGGAGGGGGGTACGAGCAGTACTTC. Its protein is CASSQQIEAGGGYEQYF.

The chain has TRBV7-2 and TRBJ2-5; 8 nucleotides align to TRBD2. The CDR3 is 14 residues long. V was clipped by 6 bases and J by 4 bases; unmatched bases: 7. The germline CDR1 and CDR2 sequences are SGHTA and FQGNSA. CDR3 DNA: TGTGCCAGCAGGTCAGCGGGGGCGGGAGAGACCCAGTACTTC. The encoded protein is CASRSAGAGETQYF. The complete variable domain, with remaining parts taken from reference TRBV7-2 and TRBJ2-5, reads GAGVSQSPSNKVTEKGKDVELRCDPISGHTALYWYRQSLGQGLEFLIYFQGNSAPDKSGLPSDRFSAERTGGSVSTLTIQRTQQEDSAVYLCASRSAGAGETQYFGPGTRLLVL.

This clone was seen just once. The CDR3 is CASSDGGWQPQHF. The DNA of the CDR3 is TGTGCCAGCAGTGACGGGGGTTGGCAGCCCCAGCATTTT. The chain couples TRBV25-1 to TRBJ1-5; perhaps TRBD1 as D (5 bases). The CDR3 runs to 13 residues. Germline loops: CDR1 MGHDK, CDR2 SYGVNS. Trimming pared 3 bases from V and 7 bases from J, leaving 10 bases between.

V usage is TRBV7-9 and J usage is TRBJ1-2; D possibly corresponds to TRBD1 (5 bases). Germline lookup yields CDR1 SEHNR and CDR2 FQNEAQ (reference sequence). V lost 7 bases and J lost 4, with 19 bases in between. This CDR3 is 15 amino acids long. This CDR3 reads CASTTGNGHGYGYTF. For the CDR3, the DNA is TGTGCCAGCACCACGGGGAACGGACATGGCTATGGCTACACCTTC.